These T cell receptor beta chains were read from a single sample in a study of OX40 agonist ivuxolimab in advanced cancers. Using immunoSEQ multiplex PCR, the repertoire was profiled, and TCRdb retains in-frame clones only, with some absent. Here the sample spans about 61,000 clones, more than 70% being singletons. Material: CD4+ or CD8+ T cells sorted from blood, obtained in a trial of the OX40 agonist ivuxolimab. The origin of the receptors is an adult with an advanced solid tumor such as melanoma, head and neck, liver or kidney cancer. CDR3s include the opening cysteine and the closing phenylalanine or tryptophan. D genes are given only for firm matches. Size is stated for part of the rows, as once, few or many counts, or as a class when the clone is expanded.

NA | NA | TRBJ2-3 | TRBV5-4 | CASSLATGSLTDTQYF | TGTGCCAGCAGCTTGGCTACGGGAAGTCTGACAGATACGCAGTATTTT
NA | NA | TRBJ1-5 | TRBV29-1 | CSVETGLYQPQHF | TGCAGCGTTGAAACAGGGCTGTATCAGCCCCAGCATTTT
NA | few | TRBJ1-4 | TRBV7-2 | CASSQRPAGANEKLFF | TGTGCCAGCAGCCAACGACCCGCTGGTGCTAATGAAAAACTGTTTTTT
NA | NA | TRBJ2-2 | TRBV15 | CATSRDSAGELFF | TGTGCCACCAGCAGAGATTCAGCCGGGGAGCTGTTTTTT
NA | NA | TRBJ1-2 | TRBV5-1 | CASSLRGTRDYGYTF | TGCGCCAGCAGCTTGAGGGGGACTCGGGACTATGGCTACACCTTC
NA | NA | TRBJ1-1 | TRBV7-2 | CASSLSGTRNTEAFF | TGTGCCAGCAGCTTGTCCGGGACCCGGAACACTGAAGCTTTCTTT
NA | once | TRBJ2-5 | TRBV30 | CAWNARYQETQYF | TGTGCCTGGAACGCGAGGTACCAAGAGACCCAGTACTTC
TRBD1 | NA | TRBJ2-5 | TRBV11-2 | CASSLGDRIQETQYF | TGTGCCAGCAGCTTAGGGGACAGGATCCAAGAGACCCAGTACTTC
NA | NA | TRBJ1-1 | TRBV7-2 | CASSSVGGENTEAFF | TGTGCCAGCAGCTCGGTTGGGGGAGAGAACACTGAAGCTTTCTTT
TRBD2 | few | TRBJ2-2 | TRBV15 | CATSRVRGVGTSDTGELFF | TGTGCCACCAGCAGAGTACGAGGTGTAGGGACTAGCGACACCGGGGAGCTGTTTTTT
NA | NA | TRBJ2-1 | TRBV7-9 | CASSLAATSLSYNEQFF | TGTGCCAGCAGCTTAGCAGCGACTTCCCTCTCCTACAATGAGCAGTTCTTC
TRBD1 | NA | TRBJ1-4 | TRBV28 | CASNTRGRVTNEKLFF | TGTGCCAGCAATACCAGGGGGCGGGTGACTAATGAAAAACTGTTTTTT
NA | once | TRBJ2-7 | TRBV30 | CAWSVLGGGSSYEQYF | TGTGCCTGGAGTGTACTAGGGGGAGGAAGCTCCTACGAGCAGTACTTC
NA | NA | TRBJ1-1 | TRBV18 | CASSPPRPPGPRNTEAFF | TGTGCCAGCTCACCACCGAGACCCCCAGGGCCGCGGAACACTGAAGCTTTCTTT
NA | NA | TRBJ2-3 | TRBV6-4 | CASSATPSTDTQYF | TGTGCCAGCAGTGCGACGCCCAGCACAGATACGCAGTATTTT
NA | NA | TRBJ1-3 | TRBV19 | CASSIAWDGPGNTIYF | TGTGCCAGTAGTATAGCCTGGGACGGCCCTGGAAACACCATATATTTT
NA | NA | TRBJ2-7 | TRBV27 | CASMLANNYEQYF | TGTGCCAGCATGCTAGCGAACAACTACGAGCAGTACTTC
TRBD2 | NA | TRBJ2-1 | TRBV6-5 | CASSTTGLAGTLQFF | TGTGCCAGCAGTACCACGGGACTAGCGGGAACCTTGCAGTTCTTC
NA | NA | TRBJ1-5 | TRBV4-2 | CASSQGPEVNQPQHF | TGTGCCAGCAGCCAGGGCCCCGAGGTTAACCAGCCCCAGCATTTT
TRBD1 | NA | TRBJ1-2 | TRBV5-4 | CASSPSRDRGGRGYTF | TGTGCCAGCAGCCCCTCCCGGGACAGGGGAGGTCGGGGCTACACCTTC
NA | NA | TRBJ1-2 | TRBV6-4 | CASKGGRSPGYTF | TGTGCCAGCAAGGGAGGACGGTCGCCCGGCTACACCTTC
NA | few | TRBJ2-1 | TRBV11-3 | CASSRDSSYNEQFF | TGTGCCAGCAGCAGGGACTCCTCCTACAATGAGCAGTTCTTC
TRBD1 | NA | TRBJ2-7 | TRBV5-6 | CASSFRGAGGDEQYF | TGTGCCAGCAGCTTTCGCGGCGCAGGGGGAGACGAGCAGTACTTC
NA | NA | TRBJ1-2 | TRBV6-5 | CASSFMGGSSYGYTF | TGTGCCAGCAGTTTTATGGGGGGCTCGAGCTATGGCTACACCTTC
NA | NA | TRBJ1-4 | TRBV2 | CASSEWGASNEKLFF | TGTGCCAGCAGTGAATGGGGCGCTTCTAATGAAAAACTGTTTTTT
NA | NA | TRBJ2-5 | TRBV27 | CASSLSRGVGETQYF | TGTGCCAGCAGTTTATCGAGAGGGGTCGGAGAGACCCAGTACTTC
NA | NA | TRBJ2-4 | TRBV7-2 | CASSLAVESSIQYF | TGTGCCAGCAGCTTAGCTGTGGAGTCGAGCATTCAGTACTTC
NA | NA | TRBJ1-3 | TRBV6-1 | CASRQGLSGNTIYF | TGTGCCAGCAGACAGGGTCTCTCTGGAAACACCATATATTTT
NA | NA | TRBJ1-4 | TRBV30 | CAWSVGGLNEKLFF | TGTGCCTGGAGTGTGGGGGGCCTCAATGAAAAACTGTTTTTT
NA | NA | TRBJ2-3 | TRBV10-3 | CAISAGGSTDTQYF | TGTGCCATCAGTGCAGGCGGGAGCACAGATACGCAGTATTTT
NA | NA | TRBJ1-3 | TRBV19 | CASKRDGGNTIYF | TGTGCCAGTAAAAGGGACGGAGGAAACACCATATATTTT
TRBD2 | medium-sized | TRBJ2-7 | TRBV11-2 | CASRSLAGHSYEQYF | TGTGCCAGCAGGTCACTAGCGGGGCATTCCTACGAGCAGTACTTC
TRBD2 | NA | TRBJ2-3 | TRBV30 | CASGGGGDTQYF | TGTGCCTCGGGGGGCGGGGGGGATACGCAGTATTTT
NA | NA | TRBJ2-5 | TRBV5-4 | CASSPRLTSQETQYF | TGTGCCAGCAGCCCGCGATTGACTAGCCAAGAGACCCAGTACTTC
TRBD1 | NA | TRBJ2-7 | TRBV5-4 | CASSFTTGGYEQYF | TGTGCCAGCAGCTTTACGACAGGGGGTTACGAGCAGTACTTC
NA | NA | TRBJ1-2 | TRBV7-9 | CASSTLGYGYTF | TGTGCCAGCAGCACCCTCGGGTATGGCTACACCTTC
NA | NA | TRBJ1-5 | TRBV27 | CASGETYSNQPQHF | TGTGCCAGCGGAGAGACATATAGCAATCAGCCCCAGCATTTT
NA | NA | TRBJ1-1 | TRBV5-1 | CASSSQGEYTEAFF | TGCGCCAGCAGCTCTCAGGGAGAGTACACTGAAGCTTTCTTT
NA | few | TRBJ2-1 | TRBV5-4 | CASSFIRGGEQFF | TGTGCCAGCAGCTTTATCAGGGGGGGTGAGCAGTTCTTC
NA | NA | TRBJ1-2 | TRBV2 | CASSRLNYGYTF | TGTGCCAGCAGCCGACTAAACTATGGCTACACCTTC
NA | NA | TRBJ2-3 | TRBV7-8 | CASSLRALSVGDTQYF | TGTGCCAGCAGCCTACGGGCCCTCTCCGTGGGAGATACGCAGTATTTT